This T cell receptor (beta chain) was captured by sequencing in a study of T cell changes during pregnancy in multiple sclerosis. Clones were sequenced by immunoSEQ multiplex PCR, and TCRdb holds only the in-frame ones, with some missing. The data contain some 99,000 clones, 85% to 95% of them singletons. The source of this sequence is a female donor with multiple sclerosis, enrolled in a pregnancy study. Sample: peripheral blood, taken after pregnancy.

Here the CDR3 DNA reads TGTGCCAGTAGTATATACGGGAGGGCCGGGGAGCTGTTTTTT. It specifies CASSIYGRAGELFF. The chain couples TRBV19 to TRBJ2-2; 8 nucleotides line up with TRBD2. The CDR3 totals 14 residues. Per germline, CDR1 LNHDA and CDR2 SQIVND (reference sequence). The V and J ends lost 2 bases and 6 bases, in that order; junction bases with no gene match: 2.